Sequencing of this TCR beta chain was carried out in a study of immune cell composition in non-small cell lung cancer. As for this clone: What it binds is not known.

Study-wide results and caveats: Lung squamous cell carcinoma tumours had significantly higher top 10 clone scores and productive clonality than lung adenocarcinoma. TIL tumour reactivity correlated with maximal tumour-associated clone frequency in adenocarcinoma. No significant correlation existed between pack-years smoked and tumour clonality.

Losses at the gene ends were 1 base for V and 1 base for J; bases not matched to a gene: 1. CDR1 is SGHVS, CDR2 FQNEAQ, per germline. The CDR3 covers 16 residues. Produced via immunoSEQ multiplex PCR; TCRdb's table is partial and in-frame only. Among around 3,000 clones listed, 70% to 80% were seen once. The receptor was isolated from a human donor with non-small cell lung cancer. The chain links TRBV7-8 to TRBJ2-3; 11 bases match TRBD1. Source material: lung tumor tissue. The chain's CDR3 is CASSLGGQGGTDTQYF. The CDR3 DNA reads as TGTGCCAGCAGCTTAGGGGGACAGGGGGGCACAGATACGCAGTATTTT. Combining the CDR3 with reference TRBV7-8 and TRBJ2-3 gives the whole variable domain GAGVSQSPRYKVAKRGQDVALRCDPISGHVSLFWYQQALGQGPEFLTYFQNEAQLDKSGLPSDRFFAERPEGSVSTLKIQRTQQEDSAVYLCASSLGGQGGTDTQYFGPGTRLTVL.